This T cell receptor beta chain came from a study of shared T cell receptors in the human thymus. Only in-frame clones appear in the TCRdb table, and some are missing; sequencing was by immunoSEQ multiplex PCR. This table has 650,000 to 950,000 clones, roughly 85% appearing once. This sample also belongs to another study, concerning human thymus T cells. That report notes: Thymic material originated from resections removed in the course of corrective heart surgery.

Sequencing input: thymocytes. The receptor was derived from a girl less than two years old with a congenital heart defect.

The CDR3 is CASSELNRRTGSTDTQYF. As DNA, the CDR3 is TGTGCCAGCAGTGAATTAAATAGAAGGACAGGGTCTACAGATACGCAGTATTTT. The chain employs TRBV25-1 and TRBJ2-3; 8 bases align to TRBD1. J was trimmed by 3 bases and V by 1 base; bases with no gene match: 12. In germline, CDR1 is MGHDK, CDR2 SYGVNS. This CDR3 has 18 amino acids.